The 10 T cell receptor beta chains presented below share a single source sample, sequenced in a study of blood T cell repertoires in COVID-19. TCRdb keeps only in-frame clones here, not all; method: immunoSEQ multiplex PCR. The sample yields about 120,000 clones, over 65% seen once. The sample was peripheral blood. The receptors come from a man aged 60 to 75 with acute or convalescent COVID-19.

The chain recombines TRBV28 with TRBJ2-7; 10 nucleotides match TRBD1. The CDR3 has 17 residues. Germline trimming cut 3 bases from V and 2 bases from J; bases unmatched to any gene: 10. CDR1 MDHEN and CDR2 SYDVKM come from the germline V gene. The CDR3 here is CASSLASGTGEPYEQYF. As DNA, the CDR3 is TGTGCCAGCAGTTTGGCGTCTGGGACAGGGGAACCCTACGAGCAGTACTTC.

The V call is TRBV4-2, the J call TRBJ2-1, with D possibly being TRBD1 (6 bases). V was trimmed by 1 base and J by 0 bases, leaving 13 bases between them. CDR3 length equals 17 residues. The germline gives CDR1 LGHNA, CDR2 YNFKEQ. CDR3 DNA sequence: TGTGCCAGCAGCCAAGGGGGGCTAGCCAGCTCCTACAATGAGCAGTTCTTC. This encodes CASSQGGLASSYNEQFF.

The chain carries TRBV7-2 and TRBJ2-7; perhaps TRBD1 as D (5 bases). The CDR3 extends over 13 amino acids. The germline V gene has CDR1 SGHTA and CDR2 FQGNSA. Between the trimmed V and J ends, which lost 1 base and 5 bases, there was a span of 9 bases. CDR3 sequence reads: CASSLEQANEQYF. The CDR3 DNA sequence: TGTGCCAGCAGCTTAGAACAGGCGAACGAGCAGTACTTC.

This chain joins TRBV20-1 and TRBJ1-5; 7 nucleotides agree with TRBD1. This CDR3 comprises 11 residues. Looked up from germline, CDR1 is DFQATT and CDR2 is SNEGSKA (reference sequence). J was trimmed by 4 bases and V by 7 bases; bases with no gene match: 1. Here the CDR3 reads CSVQGNQPQHF. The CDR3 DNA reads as TGCAGTGTACAGGGGAATCAGCCCCAGCATTTT.

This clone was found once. The CDR3 protein is CASSSGQGANEQFF. The CDR3 region has the DNA TGCGCCAGCAGCTCGGGACAGGGGGCAAATGAGCAGTTCTTC. The chain recombines TRBV5-1 with TRBJ2-1, with 12 positions matching TRBD1. The germline V gene encodes CDR1 SGHRS and CDR2 YFSETQ. CDR3 size: 14 residues. J lost 7 bases, V lost 3 bases, and 2 bases had no gene match.

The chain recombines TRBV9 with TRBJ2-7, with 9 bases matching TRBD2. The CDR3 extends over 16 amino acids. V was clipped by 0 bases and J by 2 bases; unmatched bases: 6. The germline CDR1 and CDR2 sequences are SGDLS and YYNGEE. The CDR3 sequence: CASSVAALAGTYEQYF. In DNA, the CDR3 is TGTGCCAGCAGCGTAGCCGCACTAGCGGGCACCTACGAGCAGTACTTC. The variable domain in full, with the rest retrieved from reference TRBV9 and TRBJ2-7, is DSGVTQTPKHLITATGQRVTLRCSPRSGDLSVYWYQQSLDQGLQFLIQYYNGEERAKGNILERFSAQQFPDLHSELNLSSLELGDSALYFCASSVAALAGTYEQYFGPGTRLTVT.

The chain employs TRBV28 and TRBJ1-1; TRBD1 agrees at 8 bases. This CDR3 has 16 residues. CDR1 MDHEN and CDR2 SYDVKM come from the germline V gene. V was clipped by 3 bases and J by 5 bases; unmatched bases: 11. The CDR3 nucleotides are TGTGCCAGCAGTTTTGGGGGCAGGGGGCTCGGAACTGAAGCTTTCTTT. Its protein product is CASSFGGRGLGTEAFF.

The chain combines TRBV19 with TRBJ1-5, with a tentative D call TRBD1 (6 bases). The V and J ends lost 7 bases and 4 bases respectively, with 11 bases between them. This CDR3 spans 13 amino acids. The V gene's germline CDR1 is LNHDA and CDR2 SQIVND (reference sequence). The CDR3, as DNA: TGTGCCAGTACTGGAAGGGGGAATCAGCCCCAGCATTTT. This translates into CASTGRGNQPQHF.

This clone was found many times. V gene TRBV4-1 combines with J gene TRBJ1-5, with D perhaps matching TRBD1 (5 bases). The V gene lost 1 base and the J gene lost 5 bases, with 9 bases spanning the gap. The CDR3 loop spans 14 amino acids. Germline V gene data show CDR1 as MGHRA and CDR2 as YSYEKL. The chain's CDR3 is CASSQGGDYQPQHF. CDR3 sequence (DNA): TGCGCCAGCAGCCAAGGGGGGGATTATCAGCCCCAGCATTTT.

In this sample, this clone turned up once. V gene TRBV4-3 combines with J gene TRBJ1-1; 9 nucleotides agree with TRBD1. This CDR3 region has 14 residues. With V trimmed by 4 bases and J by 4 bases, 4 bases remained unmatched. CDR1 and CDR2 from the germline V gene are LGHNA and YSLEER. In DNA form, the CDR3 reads TGCGCCAGCAGCCGGGACAGGGCGAGCACTGAAGCTTTCTTT. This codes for CASSRDRASTEAFF.